Below, 5 T cell receptor beta chains from the same sample are listed, as sequenced in a study of shared clonotypes between healthy human individuals. Some clones are missing from TCRdb's copy, which holds only in-frame ones; the method was immunoSEQ multiplex PCR. The table shows some 2,100,000 clones, with 95% occurring only once. The material sequenced was naive CD4+ T cells sorted from blood. Described subset: CD45RA+ positively selected. These receptors all come from a man younger than 30 in good health.

This chain connects TRBV30 to TRBJ2-7, with D perhaps matching TRBD2 (5 bases). Trimming took 3 bases from V and 2 from J, leaving 23 bases between them. The germline gives CDR1 GTSNPN, CDR2 SVGIG (reference sequence). This CDR3 spans 17 amino acids. The CDR3, as DNA: TGTGCCTGGAGCCTTCCTCCGGGCCGGGAACTAACCTACGAGCAGTACTTC. Amino acid sequence: CAWSLPPGRELTYEQYF.

This sequence joins TRBV19 and TRBJ2-2; TRBD1 matches 9 bases. From germline, CDR1 is LNHDA and CDR2 SQIVND (reference sequence). V lost 2 bases to trimming and J lost 4 bases; unmatched junction nucleotides: 5. The CDR3 runs 16 residues. The CDR3 DNA reads TGTGCCAGTAGTATATACCTGGGACAGGGCACCGGGGAGCTGTTTTTT. Residues: CASSIYLGQGTGELFF.

This chain uses TRBV19 with TRBJ2-3, with a possible D match to TRBD1 (6 bases). The CDR3 is 15 residues long. CDR1 and CDR2 (germline): LNHDA, SQIVND (reference sequence). Trimming shortened V by 5 bases and J by 1 base, and 13 bases separated the two germline ends. The CDR3 DNA follows: TGTGCCAGTAGTGCCAGGGGCCCCGGCACAGATACGCAGTATTTT. Amino acid sequence: CASSARGPGTDTQYF.

This chain joins TRBV5-1 and TRBJ2-3, with 10 bases that match TRBD2. Looked up from germline, CDR1 is SGHRS and CDR2 is YFSETQ. V lost 0 bases to trimming and J lost 3 bases; unmatched junction nucleotides: 4. CDR3 length equals 16 residues. The CDR3 DNA follows: TGCGCCAGCAGCTTGGATCTAGCGGGAGTTACAGATACGCAGTATTTT. This gives the protein CASSLDLAGVTDTQYF. The full variable domain, in which reference TRBV5-1 and TRBJ2-3 provide the parts outside the CDR3, is KAGVTQTPRYLIKTRGQQVTLSCSPISGHRSVSWYQQTPGQGLQFLFEYFSETQRNKGNFPGRFSGRQFSNSRSEMNVSTLELGDSALYLCASSLDLAGVTDTQYFGPGTRLTVL.

The chain is built from TRBV27 and TRBJ1-5, with a weak D call TRBD1 (5 bases). Germline V gene data show CDR1 as MNHEY and CDR2 as SMNVEV (reference sequence). V dropped 2 bases and J dropped 1 base, with 12 bases sitting between them. The CDR3 has 16 amino acids. This chain's CDR3 is CASSLAGRLSNQPQHF. CDR3 DNA: TGTGCCAGCAGTTTAGCAGGGCGTCTGAGCAATCAGCCCCAGCATTTT.